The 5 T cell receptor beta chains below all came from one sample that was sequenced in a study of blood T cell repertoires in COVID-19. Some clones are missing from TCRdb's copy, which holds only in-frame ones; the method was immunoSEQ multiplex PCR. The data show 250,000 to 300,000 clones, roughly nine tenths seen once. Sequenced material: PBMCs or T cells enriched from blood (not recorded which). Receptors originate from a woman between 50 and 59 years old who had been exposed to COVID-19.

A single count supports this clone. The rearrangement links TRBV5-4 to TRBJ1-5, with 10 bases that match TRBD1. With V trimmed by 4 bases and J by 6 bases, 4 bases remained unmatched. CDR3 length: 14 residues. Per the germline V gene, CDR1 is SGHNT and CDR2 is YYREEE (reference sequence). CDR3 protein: CASSPGQGSQPQHF. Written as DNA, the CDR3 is TGTGCCAGCAGCCCGGGACAGGGGTCTCAGCCCCAGCATTTT.

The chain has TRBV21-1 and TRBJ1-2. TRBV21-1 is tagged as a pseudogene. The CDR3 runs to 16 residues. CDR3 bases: TGTGCCAGCAGCAGAAGCGGGGCCGAAGCTAACTATGGCTACACCTTC. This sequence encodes CASSRSGAEANYGYTF.

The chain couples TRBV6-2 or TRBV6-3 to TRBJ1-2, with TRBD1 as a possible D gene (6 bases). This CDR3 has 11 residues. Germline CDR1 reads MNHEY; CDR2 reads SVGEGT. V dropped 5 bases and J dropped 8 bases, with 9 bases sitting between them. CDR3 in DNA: TGTGCCAGCAGTCACAGGGACGGCTACACCTTC. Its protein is CASSHRDGYTF.

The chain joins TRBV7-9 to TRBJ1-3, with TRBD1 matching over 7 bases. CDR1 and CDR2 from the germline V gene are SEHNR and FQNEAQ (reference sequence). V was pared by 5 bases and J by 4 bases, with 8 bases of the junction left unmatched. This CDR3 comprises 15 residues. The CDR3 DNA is TGTGCCAGCAGCCGCCTGGGGACAGACGGAAACACCATATATTTT. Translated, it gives CASSRLGTDGNTIYF.

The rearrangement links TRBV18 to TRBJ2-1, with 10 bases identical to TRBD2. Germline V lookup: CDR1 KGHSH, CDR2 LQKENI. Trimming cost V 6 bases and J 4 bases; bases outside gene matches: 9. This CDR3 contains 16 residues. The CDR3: CASSETSGALYNEQFF. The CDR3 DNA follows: TGTGCCAGCTCTGAAACTAGCGGGGCTCTTTACAATGAGCAGTTCTTC.